This note documents a single T cell receptor beta chain sequence. The entry originates in a study of CD8 T cells in Susac syndrome. When the RNA was reverse transcribed, random hexamers were used with an input of about 0.5 to 1 ug. Amplification of TCR beta CDR3 used immunoSEQ multiplex PCR across 54 Vbeta and 13 Jbeta. TCRdb redid the calling of the immunoSEQ multiplex PCR reads with MiXCR, one entry per CDR3 protein. The repertoire holds some 57,000 distinct CDR3 sequences, with around 90% as singletons. The CDR3 is 16 amino acids. In germline, CDR1 is SGDLS, CDR2 YYNGEE. V lost 2 bases and J lost 4; bases outside the gene matches: 9.

The TCR originated in a human donor in good health. The sequenced sample was CD8+ T cells from PBMCs. This rearrangement joins TRBV9 to TRBJ2-7, with 10 bases lining up with TRBD1. The CDR3 DNA sequence: TGTGCCAGCAGCGTGAGCCCAGGGACAGGGGTATACGAGCAGTACTTC. Encoded protein: CASSVSPGTGVYEQYF.